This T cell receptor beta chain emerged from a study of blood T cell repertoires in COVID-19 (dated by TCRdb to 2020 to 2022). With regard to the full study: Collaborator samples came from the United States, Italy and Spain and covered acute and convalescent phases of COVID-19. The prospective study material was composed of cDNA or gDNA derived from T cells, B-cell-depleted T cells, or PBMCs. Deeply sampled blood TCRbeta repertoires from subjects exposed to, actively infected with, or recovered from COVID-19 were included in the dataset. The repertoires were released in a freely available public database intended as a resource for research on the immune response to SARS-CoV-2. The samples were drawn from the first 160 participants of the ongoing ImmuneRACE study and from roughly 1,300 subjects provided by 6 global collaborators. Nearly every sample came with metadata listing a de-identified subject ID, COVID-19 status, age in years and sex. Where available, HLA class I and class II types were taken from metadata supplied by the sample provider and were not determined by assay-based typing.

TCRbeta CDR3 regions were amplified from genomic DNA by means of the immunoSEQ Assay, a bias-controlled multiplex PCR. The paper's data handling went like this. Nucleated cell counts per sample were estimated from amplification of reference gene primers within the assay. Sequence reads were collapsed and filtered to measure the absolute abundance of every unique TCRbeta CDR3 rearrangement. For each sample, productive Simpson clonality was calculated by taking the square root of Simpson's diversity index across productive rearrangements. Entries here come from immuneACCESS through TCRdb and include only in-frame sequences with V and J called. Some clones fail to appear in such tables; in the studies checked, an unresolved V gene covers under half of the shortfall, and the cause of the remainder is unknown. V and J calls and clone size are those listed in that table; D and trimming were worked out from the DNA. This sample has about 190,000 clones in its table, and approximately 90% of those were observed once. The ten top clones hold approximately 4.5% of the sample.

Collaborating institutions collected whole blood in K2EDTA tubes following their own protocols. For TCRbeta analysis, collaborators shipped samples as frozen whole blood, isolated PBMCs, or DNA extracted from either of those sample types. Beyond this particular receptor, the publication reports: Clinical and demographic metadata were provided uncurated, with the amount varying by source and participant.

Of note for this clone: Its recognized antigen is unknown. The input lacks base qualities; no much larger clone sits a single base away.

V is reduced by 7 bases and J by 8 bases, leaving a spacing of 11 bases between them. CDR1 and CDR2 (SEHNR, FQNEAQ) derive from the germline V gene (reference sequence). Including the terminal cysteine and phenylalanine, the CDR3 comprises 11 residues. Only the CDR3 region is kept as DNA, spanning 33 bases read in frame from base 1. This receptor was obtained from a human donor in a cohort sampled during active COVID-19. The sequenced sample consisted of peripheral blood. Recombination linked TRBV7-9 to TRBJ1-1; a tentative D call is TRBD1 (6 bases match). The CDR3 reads CASNQDSEAFF. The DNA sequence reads TGTGCCAGCAACCAGGACAGCGAAGCTTTCTTT.